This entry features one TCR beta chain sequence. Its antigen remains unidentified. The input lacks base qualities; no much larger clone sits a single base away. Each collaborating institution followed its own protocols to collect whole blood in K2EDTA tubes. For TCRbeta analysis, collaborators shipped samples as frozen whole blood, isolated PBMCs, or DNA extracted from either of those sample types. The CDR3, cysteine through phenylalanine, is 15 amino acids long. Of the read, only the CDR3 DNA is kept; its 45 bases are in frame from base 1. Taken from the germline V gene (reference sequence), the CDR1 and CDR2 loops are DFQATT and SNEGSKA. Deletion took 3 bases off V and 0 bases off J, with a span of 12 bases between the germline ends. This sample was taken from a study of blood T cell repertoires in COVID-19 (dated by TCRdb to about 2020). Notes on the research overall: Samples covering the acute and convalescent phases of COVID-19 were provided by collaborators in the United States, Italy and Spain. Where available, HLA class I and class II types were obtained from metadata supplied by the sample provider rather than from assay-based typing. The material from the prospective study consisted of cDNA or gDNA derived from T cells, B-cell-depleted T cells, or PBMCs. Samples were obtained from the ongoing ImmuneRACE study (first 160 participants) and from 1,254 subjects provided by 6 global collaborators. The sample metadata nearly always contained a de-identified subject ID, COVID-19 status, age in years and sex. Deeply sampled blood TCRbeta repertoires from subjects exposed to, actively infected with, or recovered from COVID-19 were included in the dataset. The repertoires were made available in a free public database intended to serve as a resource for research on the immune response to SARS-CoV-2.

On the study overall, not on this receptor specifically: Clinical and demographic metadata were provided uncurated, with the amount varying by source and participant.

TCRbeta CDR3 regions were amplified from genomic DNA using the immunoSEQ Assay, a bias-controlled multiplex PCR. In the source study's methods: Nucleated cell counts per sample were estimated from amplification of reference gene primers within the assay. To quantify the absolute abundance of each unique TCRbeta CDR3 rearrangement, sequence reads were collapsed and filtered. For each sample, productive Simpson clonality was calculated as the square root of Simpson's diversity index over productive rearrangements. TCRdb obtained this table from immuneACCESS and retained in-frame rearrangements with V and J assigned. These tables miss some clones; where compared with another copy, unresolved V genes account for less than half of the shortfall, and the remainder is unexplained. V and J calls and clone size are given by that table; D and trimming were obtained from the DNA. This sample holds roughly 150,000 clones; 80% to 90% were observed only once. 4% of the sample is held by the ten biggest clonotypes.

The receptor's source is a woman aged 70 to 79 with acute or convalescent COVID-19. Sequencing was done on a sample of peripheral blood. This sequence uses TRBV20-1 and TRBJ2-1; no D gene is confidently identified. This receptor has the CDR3 CSASGQVRSYNEQFF. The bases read TGCAGTGCTAGTGGGCAGGTCCGCTCCTACAATGAGCAGTTCTTC.